These 21 T cell receptor beta chains were sequenced from one sample in a study of response to subunit inactivated influenza vaccine. TCRdb re-derived calls from the RT-PCR reads in MiXCR, one entry per CDR3 protein. Here the sample spans 630,000 or so distinct CDR3 sequences, 15% to 19% being singletons. Material: PBMCs from blood, obtained about 12 days after vaccination. The receptors derive from a man aged 50 or older who received an inactivated influenza vaccine.

This clonotype was counted only a few times. J is TRBJ2-2 and V is TRBV12-3 or TRBV12-4, with D hard to call. V was trimmed by 8 bases and J by 6 bases, leaving 10 bases between them. This CDR3 is built from 12 residues. The CDR3 DNA follows: TGTGCCAGCGTAGATCGCCCCGGGGAGCTGTTTTTT. Translation: CASVDRPGELFF.

This clonotype occurred many times. This chain links TRBV7-2 with TRBJ2-7; 10 nucleotides align to TRBD1. J gave up 11 bases and V 5 bases, and 9 bases lay outside the gene matches. Germline V CDR1 and CDR2: SGHTA, FQGNSA. The CDR3 has 13 residues. The CDR3 bases are TGTGCCAGCAGCCCCCGGGACAGGGGTGTGAAGTACTTC. This encodes CASSPRDRGVKYF.

The CDR3 is CASSFERTVYNEQFF. In DNA form, the CDR3 reads TGTGCCAGCAGTTTCGAGAGAACCGTCTACAATGAGCAGTTCTTC. The V and J genes are TRBV28 and TRBJ2-1; D ambiguous. Germline V gene sequence: CDR1 MDHEN, CDR2 SYDVKM. V dropped 3 bases and J dropped 3 bases, with 12 bases sitting between them. The CDR3 is made up of 15 amino acids.

CDR3 amino acids: CASSLGQGKMDAEAFF. The CDR3 region has the DNA TGTGCCAGCAGCTTGGGACAGGGGAAAATGGATGCTGAAGCTTTCTTT. The chain joins TRBV5-6 to TRBJ1-1; 8 bases are shared with TRBD1. In germline, CDR1 is SGHDT, CDR2 YYEEEE. Trimming took 0 bases from V and 6 from J; bases not matched to a gene: 10. The CDR3 has 16 amino acids.

On this clonotype: Since a much larger clone is just one base distant, this may be a read error. The chain carries TRBV20-1 and TRBJ1-2; D ambiguous. The CDR3 runs 12 residues. Germline V gene lookup returns CDR1 DFQATT and CDR2 SNEGSKA (reference sequence). CDR3 amino acids: CSASGYNYGHTF. As DNA, the CDR3 is TGCAGTGCTAGTGGTTACAACTATGGCCACACCTTC.

This chain joins TRBV19 and TRBJ1-4, with D hard to call. V shed 10 bases and J shed 0 bases, with 9 bases lying between them. From germline, CDR1 is LNHDA and CDR2 SQIVND (reference sequence). This CDR3 is 13 amino acids long. The CDR3 loop is CANPVSTNEKLFF. The CDR3 DNA is TGTGCCAACCCGGTGTCAACTAATGAAAAACTGTTTTTT.

In its sample, this clonotype was seen a few times. This chain uses TRBV7-9 with TRBJ2-1, with 10 bases matching TRBD1. The CDR3 extends over 15 amino acids. Trimming at V came to 4 bases and at J to 8 bases, leaving 8 bases not matched to a gene. Germline V gene lookup returns CDR1 SEHNR and CDR2 FQNEAQ (reference sequence). CDR3 amino acids: CASSSPGTGVHEQFF. The DNA for the CDR3 is TGTGCCAGCAGCTCGCCCGGGACAGGGGTGCATGAGCAGTTCTTC.

In its sample, this clonotype was seen a few times. This rearrangement joins TRBV5-1 to TRBJ2-1, with 14 bases that match TRBD2. Germline V CDR1 and CDR2: SGHRS, YFSETQ. After removal of 4 bases from V and 4 bases from J, the junction contained 4 bases not matched to a gene. This CDR3 region has 16 residues. The CDR3 DNA reads TGCGCCAGCAGCAAAAGGACTAGCGGGGGGTACAATGAGCAGTTCTTC. Translating it yields CASSKRTSGGYNEQFF.

V is TRBV5-1 and J is TRBJ2-1; TRBD2 aligns across 9 bases. The V segment lost 4 bases and the J segment 8 bases; nucleotides outside the gene matches: 10. The germline gives CDR1 SGHRS, CDR2 YFSETQ. The CDR3 spans 15 residues. The DNA of the CDR3 is TGCGCCAGCAGCCTGGGGACTAGCAAGGTCTATGAGCAGTTCTTC. It codes for CASSLGTSKVYEQFF.

This rearrangement joins TRBV5-4 to TRBJ2-1; TRBD2 agrees at 8 bases. The CDR3 is 14 amino acids. The germline V gene has CDR1 SGHNT and CDR2 YYREEE (reference sequence). V lost 1 base, J lost 5 bases, and 2 bases stayed unmatched. The CDR3 sequence is CASSLTSGDNEQFF. In DNA form, the CDR3 reads TGTGCCAGCAGCTTGACTAGCGGAGACAATGAGCAGTTCTTC.

Turning to this clonotype: It is likely a read error, because the conserved phenylalanine at the end of the CDR3 is missing. The chain has TRBV12-3 or TRBV12-4 and TRBJ2-1; 11 nucleotides align to TRBD2. CDR3 length equals 14 residues. Trimming removed 6 bases from V and 6 bases from J; junction bases left unmatched: 4. The CDR3 DNA is TGTGCCAGCAGAGTACTAGCGGGAGTCAATGAGCAGTTCCTC. As protein: CASRVLAGVNEQFL.

This chain connects TRBV28 to TRBJ1-2; 12 bases fit TRBD1. The CDR3 totals 15 residues. Germline V gives CDR1 MDHEN, CDR2 SYDVKM. The J segment lost 7 bases and the V segment lost 6 bases, leaving 9 bases of the junction unmatched. The CDR3, as DNA: TGTGCCAGCAGCTCTGGGACAGGGGGCTTGGGTGGCTACACCTTC. Translation: CASSSGTGGLGGYTF.

The V call is TRBV5-1, the J call TRBJ2-7; D possibly matches TRBD1 or TRBD2 (5 bases each). With 0 bases removed from V and 2 bases from J, the gap between germline ends came to 12 bases. Germline loops: CDR1 SGHRS, CDR2 YFSETQ. CDR3 length: 15 amino acids. The CDR3, as DNA: TGCGCCAGCAGCTTGGTAGCGACAGTTCCCTACGAGCAGTACTTC. It is translated as CASSLVATVPYEQYF.

This clonotype has at least ten counts. The chain is built from TRBV7-2 and TRBJ2-7, with 13 bases matching TRBD2. Germline CDR1 reads SGHTA; CDR2 reads FQGNSA. The trim removed 5 bases at V and 3 bases at J, leaving 4 bases unmatched. This CDR3 is 15 amino acids long. CDR3 protein: CASSARTSGSYEQYF. CDR3 sequence (DNA): TGTGCCAGCAGCGCTCGGACTAGCGGGAGCTACGAGCAGTACTTC.

This clonotype was seen only a few times. The chain links TRBV27 to TRBJ2-7; weak D call: TRBD2 (5 bases). Deletions cut 1 base from V and 0 bases from J, with 10 bases between. Looked up from germline, CDR1 is MNHEY and CDR2 is SMNVEV (reference sequence). The CDR3 totals 15 residues. The CDR3 reads CASSLYQAVSYEQYF. The CDR3 region has the DNA TGTGCCAGCAGTTTATATCAAGCGGTCTCCTACGAGCAGTACTTC.

This clonotype has just a few counts. The chain couples TRBV20-1 to TRBJ2-4; 9 nucleotides line up with TRBD1. CDR1 and CDR2 from the germline V gene are DFQATT and SNEGSKA (reference sequence). The CDR3 loop spans 10 amino acids. After removal of 3 bases from V and 16 bases from J, the junction contained 4 bases not matched to a gene. CDR3 nucleotide sequence: TGCAGTGCTAGGGACAGGGGCGGATACTTC. Protein sequence: CSARDRGGYF.

This clonotype was detected a few times. The chain couples TRBV24-1 to TRBJ2-1; TRBD2 matches at 12 bases. CDR3 size: 17 residues. Germline CDR1 KGHDR, CDR2 SFDVKD. V was pared by 3 bases and J by 7 bases, with 9 bases of the junction left unmatched. CDR3 amino acids: CATSDPTTSGSLNEQFF. CDR3 bases: TGTGCCACCAGTGATCCAACGACTAGCGGGAGTTTGAATGAGCAGTTCTTC.

The J gene is TRBJ2-1, the V gene TRBV29-1; D unclear. V dropped 1 base and J dropped 7 bases, with 11 bases sitting between them. This CDR3 is 13 amino acids long. CDR1 is SQVTM and CDR2 is ANQGSEA in the germline V gene. Here the CDR3 DNA reads TGCAGCGTTGAAGGGACGTCCCGGAATGAGCAGTTCTTC. It codes for CSVEGTSRNEQFF.

V usage is TRBV10-3 and J usage is TRBJ2-3, with 8 bases that match TRBD1. V was pared by 6 bases and J by 2 bases, with 4 bases of the junction left unmatched. This CDR3 has 14 residues. Germline V CDR1 and CDR2: ENHRY, SYGVKD. The CDR3 DNA reads TGTGCCATCAGGCAGGGGGCTAACACAGATACGCAGTATTTT. Amino acid sequence: CAIRQGANTDTQYF.

This clonotype showed up just a few times. J is TRBJ2-1 and V is TRBV28; 11 nucleotides agree with TRBD2. V shed 3 bases, J shed 9 bases, and the junction held 7 bases outside the gene matches. The CDR3 extends over 15 amino acids. Germline V gene lookup returns CDR1 MDHEN and CDR2 SYDVKM. CDR3 sequence: CASSFASGGTPEQFF. CDR3 DNA: TGTGCCAGCAGTTTCGCTAGCGGGGGGACCCCTGAGCAGTTCTTC.

The chain's CDR3 is CASSQEAHVSGNTIYF. In DNA, the CDR3 is TGTGCCAGCAGCCAAGAGGCGCACGTCTCTGGAAACACCATATATTTT. The rearrangement uses TRBV14 and TRBJ1-3; D gene unclear. V gave up 0 bases and J gave up 0 bases, with 9 bases separating them. This CDR3 spans 16 amino acids. The germline V gene encodes CDR1 SGHDN and CDR2 FVKESK.